Listed below are T cell receptor beta chains from one sample, sequenced in a study of blood T cell repertoires in COVID-19. The method was immunoSEQ multiplex PCR; TCRdb's version includes in-frame clones alone and lacks a portion of them. The repertoire has 450,000 to 500,000 clones, 80% to 90% of them found once; the top ten carry about 3.2%. Sample: peripheral blood. The receptors here all came from a human donor in a cohort sampled during active COVID-19. Each CDR3 is given with its conserved first and last residue.

cdr3_aa j_call v_call
CASSASDYEQYF TRBJ2-7 TRBV9
CASSLSGREDTIYF TRBJ1-3 TRBV6-5
CASSHRQGGEKLFF TRBJ1-4 TRBV18
CASSLFQGGWHNEQFF TRBJ2-1 TRBV28
CASSPGLLNTEAFF TRBJ1-1 TRBV7-3
CASSIVPGQGSEAFF TRBJ1-1 TRBV19
CASSSDRGLTEAFF TRBJ1-1 TRBV7-2
CAISEWGRGTEAFF TRBJ1-1 TRBV10-3
CASSSWGQGNTGELFF TRBJ2-2 TRBV5-1
CASRLAGLAGDNEQFF TRBJ2-1 TRBV12-2
CASSDSGQQNTEAFF TRBJ1-1 TRBV6-1
CASMGGYQPQHF TRBJ1-5 TRBV2
CASLLQQGAAGGAFF TRBJ1-1 TRBV19
CASSPHASPIYGYTF TRBJ1-2 TRBV6-6
CASSLAAGDGSYEQYF TRBJ2-7 TRBV7-2